Shown below are 8 T cell receptor beta chains from a single sample sequenced in a study of cytomegalovirus exposure and HLA in healthy donors. The PCR employed 60 Vbeta primers together with 13 Jbeta primers. Some clones are missing from TCRdb's copy, which holds only in-frame ones; the method was immunoSEQ multiplex PCR. The repertoire holds about 170,000 clones, with more than 70% as singletons. Source material: PBMCs. The receptor set was obtained from a girl aged 10-17 years in good health and CMV-seronegative.

The chain couples TRBV9 to TRBJ2-2; D may be TRBD1 (5 bases). The CDR3 runs to 17 residues. The V end lost 1 base, the J end lost 4 bases, and 17 bases lay between the germline ends. Germline CDR1 reads SGDLS; CDR2 reads YYNGEE. The CDR3 region is CASSVNRGRVSTGELFF. CDR3 sequence (DNA): TGTGCCAGCAGCGTAAATAGGGGCAGGGTGAGCACCGGGGAGCTGTTTTTT.

The sample holds a few counts of this clone. The chain uses TRBV5-4 and TRBJ1-1; D is perhaps TRBD1 (6 bases). Trimming shortened V by 0 bases and J by 8 bases, and 11 bases separated the two germline ends. Germline V gene lookup returns CDR1 SGHNT and CDR2 YYREEE (reference sequence). This CDR3 is built from 13 residues. This chain's CDR3 is CASSLEPDSEAFF. The CDR3 DNA reads TGTGCCAGCAGCTTGGAGCCGGACAGCGAAGCTTTCTTT. The variable domain in full, completed from reference TRBV5-4 and TRBJ1-1, reads ETGVTQSPTHLIKTRGQQVTLRCSSQSGHNTVSWYQQALGQGPQFIFQYYREEENGRGNFPPRFSGLQFPNYSSELNVNALELDDSALYLCASSLEPDSEAFFGQGTRLTVV.

The chain couples TRBV7-8 to TRBJ1-4; 9 positions agree with TRBD1. The CDR3 runs 14 residues. Germline V gene sequence: CDR1 SGHVS, CDR2 FQNEAQ. V dropped 5 bases and J dropped 6; count of bases not matched to a gene: 4. The CDR3 nucleotides read TGTGCCAGCAGCCTCGGGACAGGGCATGAAAAACTGTTTTTT. Translation gives CASSLGTGHEKLFF.

This clone was observed a single time. The chain couples TRBV6-4 to TRBJ1-1, with D possibly being TRBD1 (5 bases). The CDR3 spans 11 residues. With 10 bases removed from V and 8 bases from J, the gap between germline ends came to 14 bases. Germline V gene lookup returns CDR1 MRHNA and CDR2 SNTAGT. CDR3 in DNA: TGTGCCACCCGGCAGGGCACCGAAGCTTTCTTT. Protein product: CATRQGTEAFF.

This clone was counted a few times. The rearrangement uses TRBV6-6 and TRBJ1-3; tentative D call: TRBD1 (6 bases). The CDR3 is 13 residues long. Germline CDR1 MNHNY, CDR2 SVGAGI (reference sequence). Trimming took 6 bases from V and 6 from J, leaving 12 bases between them. DNA for the CDR3: TGTGCCAGCAGACAGGGTTATCCAAACACCATATATTTT. Its translation is CASRQGYPNTIYF.

The rearrangement uses TRBV5-1 and TRBJ1-5, with D tentatively TRBD1 (6 bases). The V gene lost 2 bases and the J gene lost 0 bases, with 9 bases spanning the gap. Germline V lookup: CDR1 SGHRS, CDR2 YFSETQ. This CDR3 is 15 amino acids long. In DNA form, the CDR3 reads TGCGCCAGCAGCTTACAGGGTAATAGCAATCAGCCCCAGCATTTT. As protein: CASSLQGNSNQPQHF.

This chain's CDR3 is CASSNNRGVPFF. DNA for the CDR3: TGTGCCAGCAGTAATAACAGGGGCGTCCCGTTCTTC. The chain employs TRBV6-5 and TRBJ2-1, with 7 nucleotides matching TRBD1. The germline CDR1 and CDR2 sequences are MNHEY and SVGAGI. This CDR3 comprises 12 residues. Trimming removed 5 bases from V and 15 bases from J; junction bases left unmatched: 10.

This clone has only a few counts. This chain links TRBV6-6 with TRBJ1-6, with D perhaps matching TRBD1 (6 bases). Germline assignment: CDR1 MNHNY and CDR2 SVGAGI (reference sequence). The CDR3 runs to 15 residues. Trimming shortened V by 6 bases and J by 6 bases, and 15 bases separated the two germline ends. CDR3 in amino acids: CASREGGSGNSPLHF. DNA of the CDR3: TGTGCCAGCAGGGAAGGGGGTTCGGGTAATTCACCCCTCCACTTT.